This TCR beta chain was recorded in a study of CD8 T cells in ankylosing spondylitis (dated by TCRdb to 2017 to 2019). With regard to the full study: To find TCR variants linked to disease, the study profiled T cell receptor beta repertoires in ankylosing spondylitis patients and healthy donors. In total, the full study cohort was made up of 110 or so healthy donors and more than 20 ankylosing spondylitis patients. Samples of peripheral blood were taken, and for ankylosing spondylitis patients, synovial fluid was collected as well. The paper's findings and limits, for the study overall: The disease-linked clones were reported to be significantly enriched in matched synovial fluid samples from ankylosing spondylitis patients. Some TCR beta motif variants had previously been reported in synovial fluid and blood of reactive arthritis patients, which suggested common disease-initiation mechanisms. Blood from ankylosing spondylitis patients appeared to be characterized by a TCR beta motif made up of several highly homologous amino acid variants. A CD8+ phenotype was shown by the disease-linked clones, which were found at relatively low frequencies in peripheral blood.

For each ankylosing spondylitis patient, the synovial fluid sample was matched to a blood sample from that same patient. Sequencer: Illumina HiSeq 2500. Quantitative 5'-RACE with molecular barcodes was used to prepare TCR beta libraries. The paper's processing steps were these. To identify disease-linked TCR variants, a new computational method was used, one built on a probabilistic model of VDJ rearrangement. TCRdb reprocessed the public reads (quality trimming at Q25 with fastp, clone calling with MiXCR) and kept in-frame beta chains. Each entry merges the rows of one CDR3 protein and shows their most common DNA and genes. The V and J calls here are based on TCRdb, not the publication. The sample table shows 90,000 to 120,000 distinct CDR3 sequences, and around 24% are seen once. The ten top clones hold roughly an eighth of the sample. This clonotype has just a few counts. It lacks a known antigen. Nothing much larger sits one base from this clone, and base qualities are not available.

CDR3 length: 12 amino acids, cysteine to phenylalanine. Only the CDR3 part of the read is kept: 36 bases, read in frame from the first base. CDR1 is given as SQVTM and CDR2 as ANQGSEA, both from the germline V gene. V drops 2 bases and J drops 4 bases, leaving 8 bases in between. The specimen sequenced was synovial fluid, either unsorted or a sorted T cell fraction (not recorded which). Recombination connected TRBV29-1 to TRBJ1-2, with TRBD1 tentatively as D gene (5 bases match). This sequence originates from a male donor with ankylosing spondylitis. The sequenced DNA: TGCAGCGTTGAAAGGGGAGCCTATGGCTACACCTTC. It codes for CSVERGAYGYTF. With the portions outside the CDR3 filled from the reference TRBV29-1 and TRBJ1-2 genes, the complete variable region becomes SAVISQKPSRDICQRGTSLTIQCQVDSQVTMMFWYRQQPGQSLTLIATANQGSEATYESGFVIDKFPISRPNLTFSTLTVSNMSPEDSSIYLCSVERGAYGYTFGSGTRLTVV.